The 30 T cell receptor beta chains below were found in one sample sequenced in a study of CD8 T cells in ankylosing spondylitis (dated by TCRdb to the late 2010s). The library was obtained by 5' RACE. TCRdb names Illumina HiSeq 2500 as the instrument used. The public reads were reanalyzed by TCRdb: fastp trimming at Q25, MiXCR alignment, in-frame beta chains only. Identical CDR3 proteins give one entry, which carries the most common genes and DNA. The sample table holds 200,000 to 300,000 distinct CDR3 sequences, of which approximately 9% were seen once. The ten largest clonotypes hold around 7% of the sample. The source material was blood, either unsorted or a sorted T cell fraction (not recorded which). Source of these receptors: a male donor with ankylosing spondylitis or in good health (not recorded which).

This clonotype was recorded at least ten times. CDR3 in DNA: TGTGCCAGCAGCTCCGGACTAGCGGGAAGAGATACGCAGTATTTT. This encodes CASSSGLAGRDTQYF. The rearrangement uses TRBV7-9 and TRBJ2-3, with TRBD2 identical over 12 bases. With V trimmed by 4 bases and J by 5 bases, 4 bases remained unmatched. The germline CDR1 and CDR2 sequences are SEHNR and FQNEAQ (reference sequence). The CDR3 loop spans 15 amino acids. The entire variable domain, with the rest obtained from reference TRBV7-9 and TRBJ2-3, is as follows: DTGVSQNPRHKITKRGQNVTFRCDPISEHNRLYWYRQTLGQGPEFLTYFQNEAQLEKSRLLSDRFSAERPKGSFSTLEIQRTEQGDSAMYLCASSSGLAGRDTQYFGPGTRLTVL.

This clonotype came up many times. The chain employs TRBV5-1 and TRBJ2-6; D ambiguous. The CDR3 contains 16 residues. Germline V gene sequence: CDR1 SGHRS, CDR2 YFSETQ. The V end lost 1 base, the J end lost 2 bases, and 10 bases lay between the germline ends. CDR3 in DNA: TGCGCCAGCAGCTTGCCGACCGCAGCTGGGGCCAACGTCCTGACTTTC. Translating gives CASSLPTAAGANVLTF.

This clonotype was seen ten or more times. For the CDR3, the DNA is TGTGCCAGCAGCTTGGATTTATGGTGGTACAGGGGATCTGGGGCCAACGTCCTGACTTTC. Encoded protein: CASSLDLWWYRGSGANVLTF. J is TRBJ2-6 and V is TRBV5-4; TRBD1 matches 7 bases. The CDR3 is 20 amino acids. The germline gives CDR1 SGHNT, CDR2 YYREEE (reference sequence). The junction had 13 bases not matched to a gene; V was cut back by 0 bases and J by 1 base.

This clonotype occurred many times. V is TRBV5-1 and J is TRBJ2-1, with a tentative D call TRBD2 (5 bases). The CDR3 totals 12 residues. With 0 bases removed from V and 12 bases from J, the gap between germline ends came to 10 bases. Germline V gives CDR1 SGHRS, CDR2 YFSETQ. This CDR3 reads CASSLGGERQFF. The CDR3 DNA is TGCGCCAGCAGCTTGGGGGGAGAAAGGCAGTTCTTC.

This clonotype appeared many times. The rearrangement links TRBV25-1 to TRBJ2-6; D is undetermined. The CDR3 covers 13 residues. Per the germline V gene, CDR1 is MGHDK and CDR2 is SYGVNS. V lost 6 bases, J lost 1 base, and 4 bases lay in between. DNA of the CDR3: TGTGCCAGCAGGGGTTCTGGGGCCAACGTCCTGACTTTC. Protein product: CASRGSGANVLTF.

The chain has TRBV30 and TRBJ1-4; D gene unclear. Germline values: CDR1 GTSNPN, CDR2 SVGIG (reference sequence). The length of the CDR3 is 10 residues. V lost 5 bases to trimming and J lost 8 bases, with 6 bases between them. CDR3 residues: CAWGKEKLFF. DNA for the CDR3: TGTGCCTGGGGGAAAGAAAAACTGTTTTTT.

DNA for the CDR3: TGTGCCAGCAGAAAACCCGGGACAGGCAGGGGCTACACCTTC. As protein: CASRKPGTGRGYTF. The chain carries TRBV5-5 and TRBJ1-2; TRBD1 aligns across 8 bases. The germline gives CDR1 SGHKS, CDR2 YYEKEE (reference sequence). Losses at the gene ends were 5 bases for V and 8 bases for J; bases not matched to a gene: 11. This CDR3 spans 14 amino acids.

This clonotype has a count of ten or more. The chain has TRBV5-1 and TRBJ2-1; D gene unclear. There are 17 residues in the CDR3. Trimming shortened V by 3 bases and J by 2 bases, and 18 bases separated the two germline ends. Germline CDR1 and CDR2: SGHRS and YFSETQ. The CDR3 sequence: CASSSRGPHTTYNEQFF. The CDR3 nucleotides are TGCGCCAGCAGCTCCCGCGGTCCCCATACAACCTACAATGAGCAGTTCTTC.

This clonotype was seen at least ten times. The rearrangement joins TRBV19 to TRBJ2-2; D uncertain. The length of the CDR3 is 12 residues. The V gene's germline CDR1 is LNHDA and CDR2 SQIVND (reference sequence). Trimming pared 7 bases from V and 4 bases from J, leaving 7 bases between. The CDR3 spells CASKTGTGELFF. CDR3 nucleotide sequence: TGTGCCAGTAAAACGGGCACCGGGGAGCTGTTTTTT.

This chain connects TRBV5-4 to TRBJ1-1; tentative D call: TRBD1 (5 bases). Germline lookup yields CDR1 SGHNT and CDR2 YYREEE (reference sequence). The V end lost 0 bases, the J end lost 7 bases, and 10 bases lay between the germline ends. The CDR3 covers 13 residues. This CDR3 reads CASSLGRDGEAFF. CDR3 nucleotide sequence: TGTGCCAGCAGCTTGGGCCGGGACGGTGAAGCTTTCTTT.

This clonotype was recorded at least ten times. V and J are TRBV5-1 and TRBJ1-5; D is possibly TRBD1 (6 bases). CDR1 is SGHRS, CDR2 YFSETQ, per germline. The CDR3 spans 15 residues. Trimming removed 5 bases at V and 4 bases at J, with 16 bases between. The CDR3 DNA reads as TGCGCCAGCAGTCCTGCGGGGGCTCGTAATCAGCCCCAGCATTTT. It yields the protein CASSPAGARNQPQHF. Full variable domain (missing parts from reference TRBV5-1 and TRBJ1-5): KAGVTQTPRYLIKTRGQQVTLSCSPISGHRSVSWYQQTPGQGLQFLFEYFSETQRNKGNFPGRFSGRQFSNSRSEMNVSTLELGDSALYLCASSPAGARNQPQHFGDGTRLSIL.

The chain carries TRBV7-8 and TRBJ2-7; 11 nucleotides agree with TRBD2. V dropped 2 bases and J dropped 4; count of bases not matched to a gene: 7. The V gene's germline CDR1 is SGHVS and CDR2 FQNEAQ. The CDR3 runs 16 residues. The CDR3 sequence: CASSLNRLAGKYEQYF. The CDR3 nucleotides are TGTGCCAGCAGCTTAAACCGACTAGCGGGGAAATACGAGCAGTACTTC. The entire variable domain, with the rest obtained from reference TRBV7-8 and TRBJ2-7, is as follows: GAGVSQSPRYKVAKRGQDVALRCDPISGHVSLFWYQQALGQGPEFLTYFQNEAQLDKSGLPSDRFFAERPEGSVSTLKIQRTQQEDSAVYLCASSLNRLAGKYEQYFGPGTRLTVT.

This clonotype has a count of ten or more. The chain combines TRBV11-2 with TRBJ2-1, with D perhaps TRBD2 (6 bases). Germline-derived CDR1 and CDR2 are SGHAT and FQNNGV. The CDR3 is made up of 18 amino acids. The germline V and J ends were trimmed by 5 bases and 7 bases, with 27 bases remaining between them. The CDR3 is CASSQRRPSGLARNEQFF. The CDR3 region has the DNA TGTGCCAGCAGCCAACGGCGGCCATCGGGGCTAGCGAGGAATGAGCAGTTCTTC. Looking up the rest from reference TRBV11-2 and TRBJ2-1 gives the full variable domain: EAGVAQSPRYKIIEKRQSVAFWCNPISGHATLYWYQQILGQGPKLLIQFQNNGVVDDSQLPKDRFSAERLKGVDSTLKIQPAKLEDSAVYLCASSQRRPSGLARNEQFFGPGTRLTVL.

The chain combines TRBV12-2 with TRBJ2-7. TRBV12-2 is labeled a pseudogene. The CDR3 has 13 amino acids. The CDR3 protein is CASRPTGIYEQYF. CDR3 in DNA: TGTGCAAGTCGCCCAACCGGCATCTACGAGCAGTACTTC.

This clonotype was seen ten or more times. V is TRBV20-1 and J is TRBJ1-1; tentatively, D is TRBD1 (5 bases). CDR1 is DFQATT, CDR2 SNEGSKA, per germline (reference sequence). This CDR3 is 17 amino acids long. Trimming pared 0 bases from V and 1 base from J, leaving 18 bases between. CDR3 region: CSARDTLGTGANTEAFF. CDR3 in DNA: TGCAGTGCTAGAGATACATTGGGGACCGGGGCGAACACTGAAGCTTTCTTT.

The chain links TRBV6-2 or TRBV6-3 to TRBJ2-3; D might be TRBD2 (6 bases). This CDR3 is 15 amino acids long. Trimming took 6 bases from V and 1 from J, leaving 14 bases between them. Germline-derived CDR1 and CDR2 are MNHEY and SVGEGT. CDR3 DNA: TGTGCCAGCAGCGACCGGGACTCCCGCACAGATACGCAGTATTTT. Translating it yields CASSDRDSRTDTQYF.

This clonotype has ten or more counts. The chain has TRBV7-2 and TRBJ2-3, with TRBD2 as a possible D gene (5 bases). Germline assignment: CDR1 SGHTA and CDR2 FQGNSA. There are 14 residues in the CDR3. Trimming took 5 bases from V and 2 from J, leaving 11 bases between them. Here the CDR3 DNA reads TGTGCCAGCAGCCGAGGGTCGGACACAGATACGCAGTATTTT. Translating gives CASSRGSDTDTQYF.

This chain joins TRBV5-1 and TRBJ2-1, with 10 positions matching TRBD2. The CDR3 sequence is 15 residues long. V gave up 4 bases and J gave up 5 bases; unmatched junction bases: 6. The germline V gene has CDR1 SGHRS and CDR2 YFSETQ. The CDR3 region has the DNA TGCGCCAGCAGCCACCTAGCGGGGGAGAACAATGAGCAGTTCTTC. Residues: CASSHLAGENNEQFF. Together with reference TRBV5-1 and TRBJ2-1, the CDR3 gives the full variable domain: KAGVTQTPRYLIKTRGQQVTLSCSPISGHRSVSWYQQTPGQGLQFLFEYFSETQRNKGNFPGRFSGRQFSNSRSEMNVSTLELGDSALYLCASSHLAGENNEQFFGPGTRLTVL.

This clonotype has just a few counts. The genes are TRBV20-1 and TRBJ2-7, with unresolved D. Germline assignment: CDR1 DFQATT and CDR2 SNEGSKA (reference sequence). V lost 0 bases to trimming and J lost 3 bases, with 9 bases between them. The CDR3 runs 13 residues. The CDR3 region has the DNA TGCAGTGCTAGAGATTACGGCAACTACGAGCAGTACTTC. Translation: CSARDYGNYEQYF.

This rearrangement joins TRBV20-1 to TRBJ2-5; TRBD1 matches at 7 bases. Germline CDR1 reads DFQATT; CDR2 reads SNEGSKA (reference sequence). CDR3 size: 14 residues. V gave up 6 bases and J gave up 5 bases; unmatched junction bases: 12. CDR3: CSAVNRDSPETQYF. CDR3 nucleotide sequence: TGCAGTGCCGTAAACCGGGACAGCCCCGAGACCCAGTACTTC.

This clonotype appeared many times. The CDR3 DNA reads as TGCGCCAGCAGCTTGGCGGAGGGTTCCGCTTTCTTT. Encoded protein: CASSLAEGSAFF. The genes are TRBV5-1 and TRBJ1-1; D not certain. V was clipped by 0 bases and J by 11 bases, with 11 bases between them. The CDR3 covers 12 residues. The germline V gene encodes CDR1 SGHRS and CDR2 YFSETQ. Together with reference TRBV5-1 and TRBJ1-1, the CDR3 gives the full variable domain: KAGVTQTPRYLIKTRGQQVTLSCSPISGHRSVSWYQQTPGQGLQFLFEYFSETQRNKGNFPGRFSGRQFSNSRSEMNVSTLELGDSALYLCASSLAEGSAFFGQGTRLTVV.

V gene TRBV7-9 combines with J gene TRBJ1-1, with 7 bases aligning to TRBD1. J lost 0 bases, V lost 5 bases, and 3 bases had no gene match. Germline-derived CDR1 and CDR2 are SEHNR and FQNEAQ (reference sequence). This CDR3 has 14 residues. CDR3 coding DNA: TGTGCCAGCAGCAAGGGGGCAGTGAACACTGAAGCTTTCTTT. It codes for CASSKGAVNTEAFF.

This clonotype was counted many times. The chain is built from TRBV12-3 or TRBV12-4 and TRBJ2-6; D is undetermined. The CDR3 contains 15 residues. V gave up 5 bases and J gave up 2 bases, with 10 bases separating them. Here the CDR3 DNA reads TGTGCCAGCAGTCTAAATAGTGCTGGGGCCAACGTCCTGACTTTC. Translating gives CASSLNSAGANVLTF.

The CDR3 loop reads CASSAGLAGGSSEQFF. The CDR3 coding sequence is TGTGCCAGCAGCGCGGGACTAGCGGGGGGTTCAAGTGAGCAGTTCTTC. The chain has TRBV7-3 and TRBJ2-1, with 15 bases lining up with TRBD2. This CDR3 is built from 16 residues. From germline, CDR1 is SGHTA and CDR2 FQGTGA. The V and J ends lost 5 bases and 9 bases, in that order; junction bases with no gene match: 8.

This clonotype has a count of ten or more. The chain employs TRBV6-2 or TRBV6-3 and TRBJ2-1; no clear D gene. Trimming cost V 0 bases and J 8 bases, with 5 bases left between them. There are 12 residues in the CDR3. The germline V gene encodes CDR1 MNHEY and CDR2 SVGEGT. CDR3 in amino acids: CASSYSVYEQFF. CDR3 sequence (DNA): TGTGCCAGCAGTTACTCAGTATATGAGCAGTTCTTC.

This clonotype has at least ten counts. J is TRBJ1-4 and V is TRBV20-1; D is ambiguous. Between the trimmed V and J ends, which lost 4 bases and 12 bases, there was a span of 24 bases. The CDR3 sequence is 15 residues long. Germline V gene lookup returns CDR1 DFQATT and CDR2 SNEGSKA (reference sequence). CDR3 sequence: CSATPLGNPSWQLFF. As DNA, the CDR3 is TGCAGTGCTACCCCCCTCGGCAATCCGTCTTGGCAACTGTTTTTT.

This clonotype was recorded many times. This chain joins TRBV4-1 and TRBJ2-6; D unclear. Germline CDR1 and CDR2: MGHRA and YSYEKL. The CDR3 runs 15 residues. V was clipped by 7 bases and J by 0 bases, with 10 bases between them. CDR3: CASTISDSGANVLTF. The CDR3 DNA reads TGCGCCAGCACCATCTCCGACTCTGGGGCCAACGTCCTGACTTTC.

This clonotype was seen at least ten times. The chain uses TRBV5-1 and TRBJ2-1, with 8 bases matching TRBD2. This CDR3 has 15 amino acids. With V trimmed by 0 bases and J by 4 bases, 3 bases remained unmatched. Per germline, CDR1 SGHRS and CDR2 YFSETQ. CDR3 loop: CASSLGTSGYNEQFF. The CDR3 nucleotides are TGCGCCAGCAGCTTGGGCACTAGCGGTTACAATGAGCAGTTCTTC. The full variable domain, its missing parts supplied by reference TRBV5-1 and TRBJ2-1, is KAGVTQTPRYLIKTRGQQVTLSCSPISGHRSVSWYQQTPGQGLQFLFEYFSETQRNKGNFPGRFSGRQFSNSRSEMNVSTLELGDSALYLCASSLGTSGYNEQFFGPGTRLTVL.

This clonotype was counted only a few times. This chain connects TRBV5-1 to TRBJ1-4, with 7 bases matching TRBD1. Germline V gene data show CDR1 as SGHRS and CDR2 as YFSETQ. Trimming at V came to 0 bases and at J to 7 bases, leaving 12 bases not matched to a gene. The length of the CDR3 is 17 residues. In DNA form, the CDR3 reads TGCGCCAGCAGCTTGGGCGACAGGGAGATGAGCACTGAAAAACTGTTTTTT. Its translation is CASSLGDREMSTEKLFF.

This clonotype was seen ten or more times. The chain recombines TRBV6-2 or TRBV6-3 with TRBJ1-1, with TRBD1 identical over 7 bases. V lost 4 bases, J lost 7 bases, and 6 bases stayed unmatched. The CDR3 length is 13 residues. The germline V gene encodes CDR1 MNHEY and CDR2 SVGEGT. CDR3 DNA sequence: TGTGCCAGCAGTTTCGGACAGGCAGTTGAAGCTTTCTTT. Amino acid sequence: CASSFGQAVEAFF.